This entry lists 29 T cell receptor beta chains sequenced from one sample in a study of T-cell memory formation after mild COVID-19. Via MiXCR, TCRdb re-called the 5' RACE reads, giving one row per CDR3 protein. This table holds fewer than 150,000 distinct CDR3 sequences, roughly 6.2% found once. The material sequenced was PBMCs or a T cell subset sorted from them (not recorded which). All receptors derive from an adult woman who had mild COVID-19 (a few samples of this study predate the infection). Cell type and time point are not known.

The V and J genes are TRBV4-3 and TRBJ2-1; TRBD2 is a possible D gene (6 bases). This CDR3 comprises 15 residues. The V and J ends lost 1 base and 4 bases respectively, with 11 bases between them. The germline gives CDR1 LGHNA, CDR2 YSLEER. In DNA form, the CDR3 reads TGCGCCAGCAGCCAAGGTGGGGGACTTTACAATGAGCAGTTCTTC. This sequence encodes CASSQGGGLYNEQFF.

J is TRBJ1-5 and V is TRBV20-1; no clear D. The CDR3 sequence is 12 residues long. Germline assignment: CDR1 DFQATT and CDR2 SNEGSKA (reference sequence). Deletions cut 3 bases from V and 2 bases from J, with 5 bases between. This chain's CDR3 is CSASAGNQPQHF. The CDR3 DNA reads TGCAGTGCTAGTGCTGGCAATCAGCCCCAGCATTTT.

J is TRBJ2-1 and V is TRBV7-2, with 8 bases that match TRBD1. The CDR3 runs to 16 residues. V shed 4 bases and J 6 bases; nucleotides not matched to a gene: 11. CDR1 is SGHTA and CDR2 is FQGNSA in the germline V gene. CDR3 sequence reads: CASSSVGQAVANEQFF. The CDR3 bases are TGTGCCAGCAGCTCCGTGGGACAGGCGGTGGCCAATGAGCAGTTCTTC.

This clonotype was picked up a small number of times. V and J are TRBV5-1 and TRBJ2-1, with D possibly TRBD2 on 6 matching bases. V lost 1 base and J 7 bases, leaving 12 bases between the germline ends. This CDR3 contains 14 residues. Germline CDR1 SGHRS, CDR2 YFSETQ. In DNA form, the CDR3 reads TGCGCCAGCAGCTTGAATCGCGCGGGGAATGAGCAGTTCTTC. Translated, it gives CASSLNRAGNEQFF. The whole variable domain, filled in from reference TRBV5-1 and TRBJ2-1, reads KAGVTQTPRYLIKTRGQQVTLSCSPISGHRSVSWYQQTPGQGLQFLFEYFSETQRNKGNFPGRFSGRQFSNSRSEMNVSTLELGDSALYLCASSLNRAGNEQFFGPGTRLTVL.

This clonotype showed up just a few times. This rearrangement joins TRBV20-1 to TRBJ2-1; 7 positions match TRBD2. J gave up 0 bases and V 4 bases, and 6 bases lay outside the gene matches. This CDR3 region has 15 residues. CDR1 DFQATT and CDR2 SNEGSKA come from the germline V gene (reference sequence). In DNA form, the CDR3 reads TGCAGTGCTATATTAGCGGGTAGCTCCTACAATGAGCAGTTCTTC. Translation: CSAILAGSSYNEQFF.

This clonotype was detected ten times or more. This sequence joins TRBV7-3 and TRBJ2-1, with D perhaps being TRBD1 or TRBD2 (5 bases each). CDR3 length: 15 amino acids. CDR1 SGHTA and CDR2 FQGTGA come from the germline V gene. V lost 5 bases and J lost 6, with 17 bases in between. In DNA, the CDR3 is TGTGCCAGCAGCCAGTACCGAACGGGACCCAATGAGCAGTTCTTC. Translation gives CASSQYRTGPNEQFF.

This CDR3 reads CASSPGLETKNIQYF. The CDR3, as DNA: TGTGCCAGCAGCCCGGGACTAGAAACCAAAAACATTCAGTACTTC. The chain joins TRBV5-4 to TRBJ2-4; TRBD2 matches 8 bases. J was trimmed by 2 bases and V by 4 bases; bases with no gene match: 5. This CDR3 has 15 residues. CDR1 and CDR2 from the germline V gene are SGHNT and YYREEE (reference sequence).

This clonotype showed up many times. This rearrangement joins TRBV7-8 to TRBJ2-7; perhaps TRBD1 as D (6 bases). Germline CDR1 and CDR2: SGHVS and FQNEAQ. V lost 5 bases to trimming and J lost 2 bases, with 13 bases between them. This CDR3 contains 14 residues. The CDR3 is CASSPQGGPYEQYF. The CDR3 region has the DNA TGTGCCAGCAGCCCACAGGGCGGACCCTACGAGCAGTACTTC.

In this sample, this clonotype turned up many times. This chain connects TRBV12-3 or TRBV12-4 to TRBJ2-5; D is unclear. This CDR3 contains 16 residues. V dropped 1 base and J dropped 5 bases, with 17 bases sitting between them. CDR3 amino acids: CASSLGRRRSIETQYF. The CDR3 DNA reads as TGTGCCAGCAGTTTAGGGCGGCGCAGGAGCATTGAGACCCAGTACTTC.

A few counts support this clonotype. This chain joins TRBV3-1 and TRBJ2-7, with 14 bases lining up with TRBD2. With V trimmed by 4 bases and J by 3 bases, 5 bases remained unmatched. CDR1 LGHDT and CDR2 YNNKEL come from the germline V gene (reference sequence). This CDR3 contains 16 residues. As DNA, the CDR3 is TGTGCCAGCAGCCCTCGACTAGCGGGAGGGGGCTACGAGCAGTACTTC. This encodes CASSPRLAGGGYEQYF.

There are many counts of this clonotype. This rearrangement joins TRBV29-1 to TRBJ1-1; 11 nucleotides align to TRBD1. From germline, CDR1 is SQVTM and CDR2 ANQGSEA. The CDR3 sequence is 15 residues long. Trimming cost V 7 bases and J 1 base; bases outside gene matches: 8. The DNA of the CDR3 is TGCAGCGGTCGGACAGGGGGCATGTGGAACACTGAAGCTTTCTTT. As protein: CSGRTGGMWNTEAFF. The whole variable domain, filled in from reference TRBV29-1 and TRBJ1-1, reads SAVISQKPSRDICQRGTSLTIQCQVDSQVTMMFWYRQQPGQSLTLIATANQGSEATYESGFVIDKFPISRPNLTFSTLTVSNMSPEDSSIYLCSGRTGGMWNTEAFFGQGTRLTVV.

This clonotype was seen more than once but under ten times. The chain is built from TRBV12-3 or TRBV12-4 and TRBJ1-1, with D possibly being TRBD1 (6 bases). The CDR3 totals 17 residues. Trimming stripped 2 bases from V and 2 bases from J, with 18 bases between. The CDR3, as DNA: TGTGCCAGCAGTTTACGTAGGGGGGCGGGGACCAACACTGAAGCTTTCTTT. The encoded protein is CASSLRRGAGTNTEAFF.

This clonotype was seen many times. The V gene is TRBV5-1, the J gene TRBJ2-7; no clear D gene. The CDR3 length is 13 residues. With 0 bases removed from V and 4 bases from J, the gap between germline ends came to 8 bases. The germline V gene encodes CDR1 SGHRS and CDR2 YFSETQ. In DNA, the CDR3 is TGCGCCAGCAGCTTGGCCCCCGGGTACGAGCAGTACTTC. Translated: CASSLAPGYEQYF.

This clonotype has a count of ten or more. The V call is TRBV6-1, the J call TRBJ2-5; D not resolved. The germline V and J ends were trimmed by 2 bases and 7 bases, with 11 bases remaining between them. From germline, CDR1 is MNHNS and CDR2 SASEGT. There are 13 residues in the CDR3. CDR3 loop: CASSENAPGTQYF. The CDR3 DNA reads as TGTGCCAGCAGTGAAAACGCCCCCGGGACCCAGTACTTC.

This clonotype was seen only a few times. The chain recombines TRBV7-2 with TRBJ2-7; D uncertain. V dropped 8 bases and J dropped 6 bases, with 14 bases sitting between them. This CDR3 comprises 12 residues. CDR1 SGHTA and CDR2 FQGNSA come from the germline V gene. CDR3 sequence (DNA): TGTGCCAGCCAACCCAACACTGGCGAGCAGTACTTC. Translating gives CASQPNTGEQYF.

The sample holds many counts of this clonotype. V is TRBV6-6 and J is TRBJ1-1; possible D gene TRBD1, 5 bases. V lost 2 bases, J lost 4 bases, and 17 bases lay in between. The CDR3 spans 16 residues. Germline lookup yields CDR1 MNHNY and CDR2 SVGAGI (reference sequence). CDR3 region: CASSYPPPGRSTEAFF. The CDR3 bases are TGTGCCAGCAGTTACCCACCCCCAGGGAGGAGCACTGAAGCTTTCTTT.

The chain links TRBV12-5 to TRBJ2-3; D assignment may be TRBD1 or TRBD2 (5 bases each). CDR1 and CDR2 (germline): LGHNT, FRNRAP. The V end lost 9 bases, the J end lost 5 bases, and 24 bases lay between the germline ends. The CDR3 sequence is 16 residues long. The CDR3 DNA sequence: TGTGCTAGAACATCGGGACCCCCATTGAAAGGAGATACGCAGTATTTT. It is translated as CARTSGPPLKGDTQYF.

This chain joins TRBV12-3 or TRBV12-4 and TRBJ1-5; a possible D gene is TRBD1 (5 bases). The germline V and J ends were trimmed by 7 bases and 2 bases, with 15 bases remaining between them. The CDR3 runs 15 residues. The CDR3 protein is CASTLRGGRNQPQHF. Here the CDR3 DNA reads TGTGCCAGCACCCTCCGGGGCGGGCGCAATCAGCCCCAGCATTTT.

This clonotype was picked up a small number of times. The V call is TRBV5-5, the J call TRBJ2-7, with no clear D. The germline V gene encodes CDR1 SGHKS and CDR2 YYEKEE (reference sequence). The ends were cut back, 0 bases at V and 3 bases at J, with 10 bases in the middle. This CDR3 spans 14 amino acids. The CDR3 sequence is CASSLGSPNYEQYF. The CDR3, as DNA: TGTGCCAGCAGCTTGGGGTCCCCGAACTACGAGCAGTACTTC.

The chain employs TRBV20-1 and TRBJ1-2; D not resolved. This CDR3 spans 12 amino acids. Germline V gives CDR1 DFQATT, CDR2 SNEGSKA (reference sequence). Trimming pared 4 bases from V and 4 bases from J, leaving 10 bases between. The CDR3 DNA sequence: TGCAGTGCTACGTGGGGTTCCTATGGCTACACCTTC. Amino acids: CSATWGSYGYTF.

This clonotype was counted a few times. The rearrangement joins TRBV10-3 to TRBJ1-5; tentative D call: TRBD1 (6 bases). Trimming stripped 6 bases from V and 4 bases from J, with 13 bases between. The CDR3 contains 14 residues. Germline CDR1 is ENHRY and CDR2 is SYGVKD. This CDR3 reads CAIRQGPGNQPQHF. DNA of the CDR3: TGTGCCATCAGACAGGGACCGGGAAATCAGCCCCAGCATTTT.

This clonotype came up a few times. The rearrangement joins TRBV20-1 to TRBJ2-1, with 13 bases matching TRBD2. V was clipped by 3 bases and J by 2 bases; unmatched bases: 1. Germline assignment: CDR1 DFQATT and CDR2 SNEGSKA (reference sequence). CDR3 length: 15 residues. Here the CDR3 DNA reads TGCAGTGCTAGTGGGACTAGCGGGACCTACAATGAGCAGTTCTTC. This gives the protein CSASGTSGTYNEQFF.

Many counts were recorded for this clonotype. This chain uses TRBV20-1 with TRBJ2-1; 7 positions agree with TRBD2. V was clipped by 3 bases and J by 8 bases; unmatched bases: 13. Germline V CDR1 and CDR2: DFQATT, SNEGSKA (reference sequence). The CDR3 is made up of 15 amino acids. CDR3 in amino acids: CSARSPSGTFDEQFF. The CDR3 DNA is TGCAGTGCTAGGAGCCCGAGCGGGACGTTCGATGAGCAGTTCTTC.

This clonotype showed up just a few times. The chain has TRBV15 and TRBJ2-5; D remains ambiguous. The CDR3 covers 15 residues. V lost 0 bases and J 2 bases, leaving 10 bases between the germline ends. From germline, CDR1 is LNHNV and CDR2 YYDKDF (reference sequence). CDR3 DNA sequence: TGTGCCACCAGCAGAGATTACCGGATACAAGAGACCCAGTACTTC. Encoded protein: CATSRDYRIQETQYF.

The V and J genes are TRBV12-3 or TRBV12-4 and TRBJ1-5; TRBD1 aligns across 10 bases. The J segment lost 3 bases and the V segment lost 6 bases, leaving 5 bases of the junction unmatched. The CDR3 loop spans 15 amino acids. The CDR3 DNA is TGTGCCAGCAGCTTGGACAGGGGGACCAATCAGCCCCAGCATTTT. Residues: CASSLDRGTNQPQHF.

This clonotype came up a few times. The chain combines TRBV7-8 with TRBJ2-7; no definite D call. The CDR3 has 12 residues. With 5 bases removed from V and 7 bases from J, the gap between germline ends came to 12 bases. CDR1 SGHVS and CDR2 FQNEAQ come from the germline V gene. The CDR3 bases are TGTGCCAGCAGCCCCAGTGGGGATGAGCAGTACTTC. Translating gives CASSPSGDEQYF.

This clonotype came up many times. This sequence joins TRBV2 and TRBJ2-2; D remains unclear. Looked up from germline, CDR1 is SNHLY and CDR2 is FYNNEI. The CDR3 consists of 13 residues. Trimming took 4 bases from V and 1 from J, leaving 4 bases between them. The CDR3 is CASSVKNTGELFF. In DNA form, the CDR3 reads TGTGCCAGCAGTGTAAAGAACACCGGGGAGCTGTTTTTT.

This clonotype came up a few times. The chain has TRBV20-1 and TRBJ2-7; D is perhaps TRBD1 (5 bases). The germline V gene encodes CDR1 DFQATT and CDR2 SNEGSKA (reference sequence). The length of the CDR3 is 14 residues. V lost 0 bases to trimming and J lost 7 bases, with 16 bases between them. CDR3: CSARETAGLREQYF. In nucleotides, the CDR3 is TGCAGTGCTAGAGAAACGGCAGGGCTGAGGGAGCAGTACTTC.

The rearrangement links TRBV7-6 to TRBJ2-1; D gene uncertain. The V end lost 1 base, the J end lost 7 bases, and 11 bases lay between the germline ends. This CDR3 comprises 14 residues. The germline gives CDR1 SGHVS, CDR2 FNYEAQ. CDR3 loop: CASSLGSTGNEQFF. In DNA, the CDR3 is TGTGCCAGCAGCTTAGGGTCGACCGGGAATGAGCAGTTCTTC.